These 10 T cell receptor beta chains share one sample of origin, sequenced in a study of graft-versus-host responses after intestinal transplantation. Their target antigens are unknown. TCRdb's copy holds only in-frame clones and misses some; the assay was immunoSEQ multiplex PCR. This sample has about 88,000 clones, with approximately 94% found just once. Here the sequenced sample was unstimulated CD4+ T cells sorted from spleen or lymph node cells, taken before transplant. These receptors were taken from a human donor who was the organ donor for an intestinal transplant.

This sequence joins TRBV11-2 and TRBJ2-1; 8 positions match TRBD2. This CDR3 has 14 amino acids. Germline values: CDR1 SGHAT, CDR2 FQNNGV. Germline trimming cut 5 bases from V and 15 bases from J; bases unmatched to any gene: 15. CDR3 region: CASSQTRTSRTPFF. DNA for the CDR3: TGTGCCAGCAGCCAAACCAGGACTAGCCGGACGCCGTTCTTC.

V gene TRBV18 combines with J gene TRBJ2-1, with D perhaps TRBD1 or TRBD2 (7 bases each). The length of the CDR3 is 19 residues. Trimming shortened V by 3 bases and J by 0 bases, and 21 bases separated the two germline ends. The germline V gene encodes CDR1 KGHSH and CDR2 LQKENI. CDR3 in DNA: TGTGCCAGCTCACCGAGACTAGCAGGGGGTCCAAGCTCCTACAATGAGCAGTTCTTC. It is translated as CASSPRLAGGPSSYNEQFF.

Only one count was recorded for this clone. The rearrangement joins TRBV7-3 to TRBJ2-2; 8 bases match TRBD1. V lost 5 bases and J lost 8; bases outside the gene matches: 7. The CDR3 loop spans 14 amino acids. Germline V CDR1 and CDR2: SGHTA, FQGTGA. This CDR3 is CASSRDRGSGELFF. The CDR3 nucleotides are TGTGCCAGCAGCCGCGACAGGGGTAGTGGGGAGCTGTTTTTT.

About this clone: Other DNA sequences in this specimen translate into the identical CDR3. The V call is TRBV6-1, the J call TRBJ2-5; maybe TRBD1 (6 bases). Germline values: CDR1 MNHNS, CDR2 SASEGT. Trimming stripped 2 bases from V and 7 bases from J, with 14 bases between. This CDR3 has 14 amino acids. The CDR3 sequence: CASSEIWDTGTQYF. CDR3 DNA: TGTGCCAGCAGTGAAATATGGGACACGGGGACCCAGTACTTC.

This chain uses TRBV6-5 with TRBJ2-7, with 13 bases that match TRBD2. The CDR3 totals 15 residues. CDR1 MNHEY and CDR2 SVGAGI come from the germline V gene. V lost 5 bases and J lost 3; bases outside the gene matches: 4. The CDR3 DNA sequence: TGTGCCAGCAGTCGAGGACTAGCGGGGGTCTACGAGCAGTACTTC. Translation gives CASSRGLAGVYEQYF.

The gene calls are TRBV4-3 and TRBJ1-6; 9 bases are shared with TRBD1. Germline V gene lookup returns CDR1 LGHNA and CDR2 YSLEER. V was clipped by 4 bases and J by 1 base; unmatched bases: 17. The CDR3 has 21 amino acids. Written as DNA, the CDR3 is TGCGCCAGCAGCCGCGAAATAGCCGGGACAGGGATAGGGTCCTATAATTCACCCCTCCACTTT. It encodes CASSREIAGTGIGSYNSPLHF.

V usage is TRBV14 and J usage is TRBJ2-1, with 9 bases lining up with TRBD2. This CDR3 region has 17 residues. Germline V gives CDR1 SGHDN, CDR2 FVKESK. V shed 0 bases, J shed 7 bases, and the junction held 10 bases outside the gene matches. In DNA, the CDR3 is TGTGCCAGCAGCCAAGAAGGGCGGGGGGGCTTCTGGAATGAGCAGTTCTTC. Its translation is CASSQEGRGGFWNEQFF. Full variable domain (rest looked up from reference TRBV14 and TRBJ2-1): EAGVTQFPSHSVIEKGQTVTLRCDPISGHDNLYWYRRVMGKEIKFLLHFVKESKQDESGMPNNRFLAERTGGTYSTLKVQPAELEDSGVYFCASSQEGRGGFWNEQFFGPGTRLTVL.

The DNA for the CDR3 is TGCGCCAGCAGCCCTGGGACACCGACCTCTGCAACTAATGAAAAACTGTTTTTT. Its translation: CASSPGTPTSATNEKLFF. This chain connects TRBV4-3 to TRBJ1-4, with D perhaps matching TRBD1 (6 bases). The CDR3 extends over 18 amino acids. Germline V gives CDR1 LGHNA, CDR2 YSLEER. The V end lost 4 bases, the J end lost 0 bases, and 18 bases lay between the germline ends.

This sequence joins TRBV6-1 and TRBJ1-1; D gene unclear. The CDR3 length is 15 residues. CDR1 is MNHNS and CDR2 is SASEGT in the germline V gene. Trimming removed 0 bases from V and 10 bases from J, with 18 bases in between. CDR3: CASSEALRTADGAFF. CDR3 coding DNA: TGTGCCAGCAGTGAAGCGCTTCGGACCGCTGACGGAGCTTTCTTT.

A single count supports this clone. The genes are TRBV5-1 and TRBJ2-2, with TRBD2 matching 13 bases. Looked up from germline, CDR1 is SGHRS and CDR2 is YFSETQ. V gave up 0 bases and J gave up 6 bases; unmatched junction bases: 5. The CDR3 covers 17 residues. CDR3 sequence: CASSLAEGTSGAGELFF. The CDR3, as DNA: TGCGCCAGCAGCTTGGCCGAAGGGACTAGCGGGGCCGGGGAGCTGTTTTTT.